The T cell receptor (beta chain) described here comes from a study of graft-versus-host responses after intestinal transplantation. On the study more broadly: Anti-thymocyte globulin induction was given to all recipients, followed by tacrolimus and steroids for around three years.

The CDR3 extends over 13 amino acids. V was shortened by 1 base and J by 3 bases, with 5 bases between the two germline ends. Looked up from germline, CDR1 is SGHAT and CDR2 is FQNNGV. Produced via immunoSEQ multiplex PCR; TCRdb's table is partial and in-frame only. This sample has roughly 90,000 clones, with around nine tenths found just once. Concerning this clone: What it binds is not known. The sample holds other DNA sequences that translate to the same CDR3.

Study-wide results and caveats: Patients who carried graft-donor T cell macrochimerism also had high graft-versus-host to host-versus-graft clonal ratios in their allografts.

The chain links TRBV11-2 to TRBJ2-3; the D is unclear. The specimen comprised unstimulated CD8+ T cells sorted from spleen or lymph node cells, sampled before intestinal transplant. The clonotype comes from a human donor who received an intestinal transplant. CDR3: CASSLGPTDTQYF. The CDR3 DNA sequence: TGTGCCAGCAGCTTAGGTCCGACAGATACGCAGTATTTT.